One sample yielded the 23 T cell receptor beta chains listed below, sequenced in a study of blood T cell repertoires in COVID-19. Method: immunoSEQ multiplex PCR; TCRdb's copy keeps in-frame clones and lacks some. The sample lists about 120,000 clones, approximately 77% occurring once. The sequencing input was peripheral blood. Source of these receptors: a human donor in a cohort sampled during active COVID-19.

The chain recombines TRBV7-6 with TRBJ2-1, with 12 bases fitting TRBD2. Germline trimming cut 5 bases from V and 7 bases from J; bases unmatched to any gene: 6. The length of the CDR3 is 15 residues. Germline CDR1 is SGHVS and CDR2 is FNYEAQ. The CDR3 DNA reads as TGTGCCAGCAGCCCCCTAGCGGGAGGGCATAATGAGCAGTTCTTC. It encodes CASSPLAGGHNEQFF.

This chain links TRBV7-9 with TRBJ2-1; 8 nucleotides line up with TRBD2. CDR1 and CDR2 (germline): SEHNR, FQNEAQ (reference sequence). Losses at the gene ends were 4 bases for V and 6 bases for J; bases not matched to a gene: 2. This CDR3 has 13 amino acids. This CDR3 reads CASSSGLANEQFF. In DNA, the CDR3 is TGTGCCAGCAGCTCCGGACTAGCCAATGAGCAGTTCTTC. Full variable domain (remainder filled in from reference TRBV7-9 and TRBJ2-1): DTGVSQNPRHKITKRGQNVTFRCDPISEHNRLYWYRQTLGQGPEFLTYFQNEAQLEKSRLLSDRFSAERPKGSFSTLEIQRTEQGDSAMYLCASSSGLANEQFFGPGTRLTVL.

V is TRBV12-3 or TRBV12-4 and J is TRBJ1-2, with D perhaps matching TRBD1 (5 bases). CDR3 length equals 13 residues. Trimming cost V 2 bases and J 6 bases, with 10 bases left between them. The CDR3 DNA reads as TGTGCCAGCAGTTTATTCCAGGGAAATGGCTACACCTTC. Its protein is CASSLFQGNGYTF.

This sequence joins TRBV7-9 and TRBJ2-5, with 9 bases fitting TRBD1. The CDR3 runs to 15 residues. The trim removed 5 bases at V and 5 bases at J, leaving 9 bases unmatched. CDR1 and CDR2 from the germline V gene are SEHNR and FQNEAQ (reference sequence). CDR3 protein: CASSGGQGRQETQYF. In DNA, the CDR3 is TGTGCCAGCAGCGGAGGACAGGGGAGGCAGGAGACCCAGTACTTC.

The chain combines TRBV5-4 with TRBJ2-7, with 7 bases lining up with TRBD2. This CDR3 comprises 13 residues. Losses at the gene ends were 2 bases for V and 4 bases for J; bases not matched to a gene: 3. CDR1 SGHNT and CDR2 YYREEE come from the germline V gene (reference sequence). CDR3 loop: CASSFPGGYEQYF. The DNA for the CDR3 is TGTGCCAGCAGCTTCCCGGGGGGATACGAGCAGTACTTC.

This rearrangement joins TRBV6-5 to TRBJ2-7; no firm D call. This CDR3 has 13 residues. Germline V gene sequence: CDR1 MNHEY, CDR2 SVGAGI. V was cut by 5 bases and J by 1 base, with 9 bases left in between. The CDR3 region has the DNA TGTGCCAGCAGTCCGCCAGGATCCTACGAGCAGTACTTC. Amino acid sequence: CASSPPGSYEQYF.

This chain connects TRBV9 to TRBJ2-7; no clear D gene. The CDR3 runs 13 residues. V was clipped by 0 bases and J by 1 base, with 5 bases between them. The germline gives CDR1 SGDLS, CDR2 YYNGEE. The CDR3 protein is CASSVGQSYEQYF. In nucleotides, the CDR3 is TGTGCCAGCAGCGTAGGTCAGTCCTACGAGCAGTACTTC.

The V and J genes are TRBV5-6 and TRBJ1-5; 7 bases map to TRBD1. The CDR3 contains 17 residues. The germline gives CDR1 SGHDT, CDR2 YYEEEE. The trim removed 0 bases at V and 5 bases at J, leaving 11 bases unmatched. CDR3 coding DNA: TGTGCCAGCAGCTTGGGTGACGCCCGAGGGGGCTATCAGCCCCAGCATTTT. It encodes CASSLGDARGGYQPQHF.

The rearrangement joins TRBV7-9 to TRBJ1-1; a weak D match, TRBD1 (5 bases). Trimming left V 5 bases short and J 5 bases short, with 18 bases between. CDR3 length: 15 residues. CDR1 is SEHNR and CDR2 is FQNEAQ in the germline V gene (reference sequence). CDR3 nucleotides: TGTGCCAGCAGCCCACGCTTTATGGGGGGTACTGAAGCTTTCTTT. It translates to CASSPRFMGGTEAFF.

This chain joins TRBV30 and TRBJ1-2; 8 bases fit TRBD1. J was trimmed by 0 bases and V by 0 bases; bases with no gene match: 9. The CDR3 runs 17 residues. Germline V gene data show CDR1 as GTSNPN and CDR2 as SVGIG (reference sequence). The CDR3 reads CAWSVRGWGQANYGYTF. The CDR3 DNA reads TGTGCCTGGAGTGTACGGGGTTGGGGACAGGCTAACTATGGCTACACCTTC.

By sample share, this clone is medium-sized (0.01 to 0.1%). The chain links TRBV3-1 (or the pseudogene TRBV3-2) to TRBJ1-1, with a tentative D call TRBD1 (6 bases). Germline CDR1 LGHDT, CDR2 YNNKEL (reference sequence). V dropped 4 bases and J dropped 7 bases, with 10 bases sitting between them. The CDR3 spans 12 residues. CDR3 sequence: CASSPSGVEAFF. CDR3 bases: TGTGCCAGCAGCCCCTCAGGGGTTGAAGCTTTCTTT.

This chain links TRBV28 with TRBJ1-2; 9 bases fit TRBD1. Losses at the gene ends were 7 bases for V and 5 bases for J; bases not matched to a gene: 8. The germline gives CDR1 MDHEN, CDR2 SYDVKM. The CDR3 contains 14 residues. The CDR3 sequence is CASTIPGQGYGYTF. The CDR3 coding sequence is TGTGCCAGCACGATCCCGGGACAGGGTTATGGCTACACCTTC.

This chain connects TRBV11-2 to TRBJ2-7; D perhaps matches TRBD1 (5 bases). Per germline, CDR1 SGHAT and CDR2 FQNNGV. Between the trimmed V and J ends, which lost 6 bases and 6 bases, there was a span of 18 bases. The CDR3 runs 14 residues. The CDR3 loop reads CASSPILGLGEQYF. DNA for the CDR3: TGTGCCAGCAGTCCTATATTGGGGCTGGGCGAGCAGTACTTC.

The rearrangement links TRBV11-3 to TRBJ2-7, with 7 bases matching TRBD1. The germline V gene encodes CDR1 SGHNT and CDR2 YENEEA. After removal of 5 bases from V and 5 bases from J, the junction contained 6 bases not matched to a gene. CDR3 size: 13 residues. The CDR3: CASSPRDRNEQYF. The CDR3 nucleotides are TGTGCCAGCAGCCCCCGGGACAGAAACGAGCAGTACTTC.

This clone has only one observation. The V and J genes are TRBV28 and TRBJ1-1; the D gene is possibly TRBD1 (5 bases). Between the trimmed V and J ends, which lost 5 bases and 6 bases, there was a span of 16 bases. Germline CDR1 reads MDHEN; CDR2 reads SYDVKM. The CDR3 sequence is 14 residues long. DNA of the CDR3: TGTGCCAGCAGTCCGCTCTGGGGGAGGTCTGAAGCTTTCTTT. It encodes CASSPLWGRSEAFF.

The rearrangement joins TRBV7-9 to TRBJ2-7; 7 bases are shared with TRBD1. CDR1 is SEHNR and CDR2 is FQNEAQ in the germline V gene (reference sequence). With 7 bases clipped from V and 2 bases from J, the junction kept 8 bases outside the gene matches. CDR3 size: 14 residues. CDR3: CASTSLQGTYEQYF. The CDR3 region has the DNA TGTGCCAGCACCTCCCTACAGGGGACCTACGAGCAGTACTTC.

This rearrangement joins TRBV2 to TRBJ1-2; no definite D call. Germline V gives CDR1 SNHLY, CDR2 FYNNEI. The V end was cut by 3 bases, the J end by 4 bases, with 6 bases between. This CDR3 spans 12 amino acids. As DNA, the CDR3 is TGTGCCAGCAGTGAGGAGACCTATGGCTACACCTTC. Amino acid sequence: CASSEETYGYTF.

This chain connects TRBV1 to TRBJ2-5; TRBD1, the table's D call, lacks a check against the DNA. TRBV1 is labeled a pseudogene. This CDR3 contains 14 residues. CDR3 residues: CTIEGGTGKETQYF. The DNA of the CDR3 is TGCACCATCGAGGGAGGGACAGGGAAAGAGACCCAGTACTTC.

The rearrangement links TRBV5-1 to TRBJ1-1; 9 bases fit TRBD1. J was trimmed by 4 bases and V by 4 bases; bases with no gene match: 11. The CDR3 length is 16 residues. The germline V gene has CDR1 SGHRS and CDR2 YFSETQ. The DNA of the CDR3 is TGCGCCAGCAGCCGCCCACAGGGGGCTTTTCTCACTGAAGCTTTCTTT. Translating gives CASSRPQGAFLTEAFF.

The chain is built from TRBV4-1 and TRBJ2-7; 10 positions match TRBD2. V shed 1 base, J shed 0 bases, and the junction held 9 bases outside the gene matches. The CDR3 is 18 amino acids. Germline V gene sequence: CDR1 MGHRA, CDR2 YSYEKL. The CDR3 region is CASSQVSQRLAGSYEQYF. For the CDR3, the DNA is TGCGCCAGCAGCCAAGTTTCACAACGACTAGCGGGCTCCTACGAGCAGTACTTC.

The V gene is TRBV29-1, the J gene TRBJ1-6; 8 bases match TRBD1. V gave up 4 bases and J gave up 10 bases; unmatched junction bases: 9. The CDR3 loop spans 14 amino acids. The germline CDR1 and CDR2 sequences are SQVTM and ANQGSEA. CDR3 nucleotides: TGCAGCGTTGCCTTACGGGACAGGTCCTCACCCCTCCACTTT. Its protein product is CSVALRDRSSPLHF.

This clone has a handful of counts. The V call is TRBV5-6, the J call TRBJ2-7; D remains ambiguous. CDR3 length equals 13 residues. From germline, CDR1 is SGHDT and CDR2 YYEEEE. Trimming left V 5 bases short and J 1 base short, with 10 bases between. CDR3 DNA sequence: TGTGCCAGCAGACATGGAGATTCCTACGAGCAGTACTTC. Translation: CASRHGDSYEQYF.

This clone was observed a handful of times. CDR3 in DNA: TGTGCCAGCAGCCCAGAGGTCATGAACACTGAAGCTTTCTTT. This translates into CASSPEVMNTEAFF. V usage is TRBV11-2 and J usage is TRBJ1-1; D ambiguous. V lost 5 bases and J 0 bases, leaving 10 bases between the germline ends. From germline, CDR1 is SGHAT and CDR2 FQNNGV. The CDR3 consists of 14 residues.